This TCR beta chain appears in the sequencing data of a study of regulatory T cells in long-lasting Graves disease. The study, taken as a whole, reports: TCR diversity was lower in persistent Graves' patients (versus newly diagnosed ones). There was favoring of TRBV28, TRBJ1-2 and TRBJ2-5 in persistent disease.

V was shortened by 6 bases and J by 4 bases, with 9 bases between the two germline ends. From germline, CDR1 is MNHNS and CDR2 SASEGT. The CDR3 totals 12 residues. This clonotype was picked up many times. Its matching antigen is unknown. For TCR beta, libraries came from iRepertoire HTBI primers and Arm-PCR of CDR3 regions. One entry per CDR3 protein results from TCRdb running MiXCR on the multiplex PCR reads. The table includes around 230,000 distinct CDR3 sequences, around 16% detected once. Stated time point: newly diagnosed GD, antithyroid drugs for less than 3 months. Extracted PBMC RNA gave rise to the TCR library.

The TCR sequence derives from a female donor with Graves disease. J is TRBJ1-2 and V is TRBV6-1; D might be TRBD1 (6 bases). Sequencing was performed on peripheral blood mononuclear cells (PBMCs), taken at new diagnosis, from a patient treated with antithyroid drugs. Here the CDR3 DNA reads TGTGCCAGCAGGGACAGCGGCTATGGCTACACCTTC. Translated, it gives CASRDSGYGYTF.